These 25 T cell receptor beta chains originate from one sample sequenced in a study of human T cells and chemical hapten exposure. A single record per CDR3 protein comes from TCRdb applying MiXCR to the RACE reads. The sample has approximately 260,000 distinct CDR3 sequences, about 9% seen once. Time point given: pre-sensitization, week 0. As to treatment: therapeutic diphenylcyclopropenone sensitization with weekly scalp DPC. This sample comprised whole blood, obtained in connection with sensitization to the hapten diphenylcyclopropenone (DPC). These receptors were obtained from a middle-aged woman with alopecia areata. Some clones in this sample may be carry-over from other donors' samples.

This chain connects TRBV4-2 to TRBJ1-1; D unclear. Germline values: CDR1 LGHNA, CDR2 YNFKEQ. CDR3 length: 14 residues. The V gene lost 0 bases and the J gene lost 4 bases, with 9 bases spanning the gap. The CDR3: CASSQDPRGTEAFF. CDR3 nucleotides: TGTGCCAGCAGCCAAGACCCCAGAGGCACTGAAGCTTTCTTT.

The chain recombines TRBV7-2 with TRBJ1-6, with a possible D match to TRBD1 (6 bases). The CDR3 is 13 residues long. The germline V and J ends were trimmed by 4 bases and 9 bases, with 10 bases remaining between them. Germline V lookup: CDR1 SGHTA, CDR2 FQGNSA. Here the CDR3 reads CASSSGGGSPLHF. In DNA, the CDR3 is TGTGCCAGCAGCTCCGGGGGCGGTTCACCCCTCCACTTT.

The gene calls are TRBV29-1 and TRBJ2-5; TRBD2 aligns across 9 bases. This CDR3 has 12 amino acids. Germline lookup yields CDR1 SQVTM and CDR2 ANQGSEA. J lost 5 bases, V lost 7 bases, and 5 bases had no gene match. CDR3 sequence (DNA): TGCAGCGCGCGGGGGGGGTTGGAGACCCAGTACTTC. This encodes CSARGGLETQYF.

This clonotype was detected only a few times. This chain uses TRBV7-8 with TRBJ2-5; D is ambiguous. The CDR3 covers 16 residues. Germline values: CDR1 SGHVS, CDR2 FQNEAQ. The ends were cut back, 1 base at V and 3 bases at J, with 15 bases in the middle. The CDR3 bases are TGTGCCAGCAGCTTAGTCGCCGTCATCCTCAAAGAGACCCAGTACTTC. Encoded protein: CASSLVAVILKETQYF.

Ten or more counts support this clonotype. The chain has TRBV29-1 and TRBJ2-1; D gene unclear. Germline V gene sequence: CDR1 SQVTM, CDR2 ANQGSEA. The CDR3 has 15 amino acids. V lost 6 bases, J lost 0 bases, and 15 bases lay in between. The CDR3 nucleotides are TGCAGCGTCCCCCCAGCGCCAAGCTCCTACAATGAGCAGTTCTTC. Amino acids: CSVPPAPSSYNEQFF.

This chain connects TRBV12-3 or TRBV12-4 to TRBJ2-3, with 9 bases matching TRBD2. The length of the CDR3 is 16 residues. Trimming removed 4 bases from V and 0 bases from J; junction bases left unmatched: 5. The CDR3 DNA is TGTGCCAGCAGTTCTGGAGGACTAGCGAGCACAGATACGCAGTATTTT. Translation gives CASSSGGLASTDTQYF.

This rearrangement joins TRBV12-2 to TRBJ2-1; the table gives TRBD2 as D, unverified against the DNA. TRBV12-2 is marked as a pseudogene. There are 17 residues in the CDR3. CDR3 sequence: CASRSDRSSGPYNEQFF. The CDR3 nucleotides read TGTGCAAGTCGCTCAGACCGCTCTAGCGGGCCCTACAATGAGCAGTTCTTC.

V and J are TRBV18 and TRBJ2-3; D is tentatively TRBD1 or TRBD2 (5 bases each). CDR3 length: 14 amino acids. Germline V gene sequence: CDR1 KGHSH, CDR2 LQKENI. Deletions cut 6 bases from V and 9 bases from J, with 19 bases between. Written as DNA, the CDR3 is TGTGCCAGCTCTCCGCCAGCCCCCCGGGACACGCAGTATTTT. Protein: CASSPPAPRDTQYF.

This clonotype was recorded many times. The J gene is TRBJ2-1, the V gene TRBV7-6, with 9 bases matching TRBD1. Germline V gene lookup returns CDR1 SGHVS and CDR2 FNYEAQ. V dropped 1 base and J dropped 5; count of bases not matched to a gene: 0. The CDR3 spans 14 residues. CDR3 nucleotides: TGTGCCAGCAGCTTAGGACAGGGGGACAATGAGCAGTTCTTC. The encoded protein is CASSLGQGDNEQFF.

This clonotype was seen more than once but under ten times. J is TRBJ1-5 and V is TRBV6-1, with D unresolved. This CDR3 spans 14 amino acids. Germline V CDR1 and CDR2: MNHNS, SASEGT. V lost 4 bases and J 2 bases, leaving 9 bases between the germline ends. CDR3 in DNA: TGTGCCAGCAGTGTCACGCGGGGCAATCAGCCCCAGCATTTT. It encodes CASSVTRGNQPQHF.

The chain combines TRBV5-8 with TRBJ2-7; D gene uncertain. The CDR3 is 15 amino acids. In germline, CDR1 is SGHTS, CDR2 YDEGEE. V shed 1 base and J shed 1 base, with 12 bases lying between them. The CDR3 loop is CASSLMVVPSYEQYF. In nucleotides, the CDR3 is TGTGCCAGCAGCTTGATGGTCGTGCCTTCCTACGAGCAGTACTTC.

V is TRBV4-1 and J is TRBJ2-1; TRBD2 aligns across 13 bases. V lost 1 base and J lost 1; bases outside the gene matches: 4. CDR3 length: 18 residues. Germline V gives CDR1 MGHRA, CDR2 YSYEKL. The CDR3 here is CASSQGLAGGRSYNEQFF. The CDR3 DNA is TGCGCCAGCAGCCAAGGACTAGCGGGAGGACGGTCCTACAATGAGCAGTTCTTC.

The table lists this clonotype with many counts. The J gene is TRBJ2-7, the V gene TRBV10-2; the D gene is possibly TRBD2 (6 bases). The CDR3 contains 13 residues. Germline V lookup: CDR1 WSHSY, CDR2 SAAADI. The V gene lost 3 bases and the J gene lost 4 bases, with 10 bases spanning the gap. The chain's CDR3 is CASSDNSGYEQYF. The CDR3 nucleotides are TGCGCCAGCAGTGATAATAGCGGATACGAGCAGTACTTC.

This clonotype was observed many times. This chain joins TRBV2 and TRBJ2-2, with unresolved D. V was cut by 8 bases and J by 0 bases, with 10 bases left in between. Germline loops: CDR1 SNHLY, CDR2 FYNNEI. The CDR3 length is 14 residues. CDR3 coding DNA: TGTGCCAGCCTATTACTAACGAACACCGGGGAGCTGTTTTTT. This translates into CASLLLTNTGELFF. The variable domain in full, with the rest retrieved from reference TRBV2 and TRBJ2-2, is EPEVTQTPSHQVTQMGQEVILRCVPISNHLYFYWYRQILGQKVEFLVSFYNNEISEKSEIFDDQFSVERPDGSNFTLKIRSTKLEDSAMYFCASLLLTNTGELFFGEGSRLTVL.

The J gene is TRBJ2-7, the V gene TRBV4-3; 8 nucleotides agree with TRBD1. The CDR3 is 16 amino acids. Germline assignment: CDR1 LGHNA and CDR2 YSLEER. V shed 0 bases, J shed 2 bases, and the junction held 6 bases outside the gene matches. The DNA for the CDR3 is TGCGCCAGCAGCCAAGACCCTCAGGGGGCCGCCTACGAGCAGTACTTC. This sequence encodes CASSQDPQGAAYEQYF.

This clonotype appeared a few times. The chain couples TRBV6-1 to TRBJ1-6; D call uncertain. The CDR3 length is 16 residues. CDR1 and CDR2 (germline): MNHNS, SASEGT. V shed 1 base and J shed 6 bases, with 13 bases lying between them. CDR3 sequence: CASSEDSRARNSPLHF. DNA for the CDR3: TGTGCCAGCAGTGAAGACAGTAGGGCTCGTAATTCACCCCTCCACTTT.

The chain has TRBV18 and TRBJ2-6; D gene unclear. Germline lookup yields CDR1 KGHSH and CDR2 LQKENI. The CDR3 is made up of 15 amino acids. With 4 bases removed from V and 0 bases from J, the gap between germline ends came to 7 bases. The CDR3 protein is CASSLSRSGANVLTF. CDR3 nucleotides: TGTGCCAGCTCACTCTCCCGCTCTGGGGCCAACGTCCTGACTTTC.

The V call is TRBV28, the J call TRBJ1-5; unclear D gene. V was pared by 3 bases and J by 0 bases, with 6 bases between. This CDR3 is 14 amino acids long. Germline lookup yields CDR1 MDHEN and CDR2 SYDVKM. The DNA of the CDR3 is TGTGCCAGCAGTTTCCCATTTAGCAATCAGCCCCAGCATTTT. As protein: CASSFPFSNQPQHF.

This clonotype was seen ten or more times. The chain combines TRBV7-2 with TRBJ2-3; D remains unclear. V lost 2 bases to trimming and J lost 0 bases, with 9 bases between them. This CDR3 comprises 15 residues. From germline, CDR1 is SGHTA and CDR2 FQGNSA. The CDR3 DNA follows: TGTGCCAGCAGCTTATTCAGCACTAGCACAGATACGCAGTATTTT. This gives the protein CASSLFSTSTDTQYF.

This clonotype has more than one count but fewer than ten. V and J are TRBV5-1 and TRBJ2-3; possible D gene TRBD2, 6 bases. V was pared by 4 bases and J by 2 bases, with 14 bases between. The length of the CDR3 is 15 residues. Germline-derived CDR1 and CDR2 are SGHRS and YFSETQ. Written as DNA, the CDR3 is TGCGCCAGCAGCCTGGAGGACTACCACACAGATACGCAGTATTTT. It encodes CASSLEDYHTDTQYF. Together with reference TRBV5-1 and TRBJ2-3, the CDR3 gives the full variable domain: KAGVTQTPRYLIKTRGQQVTLSCSPISGHRSVSWYQQTPGQGLQFLFEYFSETQRNKGNFPGRFSGRQFSNSRSEMNVSTLELGDSALYLCASSLEDYHTDTQYFGPGTRLTVL.

This clonotype was detected ten times or more. The V gene is TRBV7-9, the J gene TRBJ2-5; D possibly corresponds to TRBD2 (5 bases). Between the trimmed V and J ends, which lost 6 bases and 3 bases, there was a span of 11 bases. Looked up from germline, CDR1 is SEHNR and CDR2 is FQNEAQ (reference sequence). This CDR3 has 13 residues. The chain's CDR3 is CASRSSGKETQYF. The CDR3 DNA reads as TGTGCCAGCAGGTCCAGCGGTAAAGAGACCCAGTACTTC.

The chain couples TRBV27 to TRBJ2-5; TRBD1 aligns across 8 bases. Germline trimming cut 6 bases from V and 2 bases from J; bases unmatched to any gene: 2. Per the germline V gene, CDR1 is MNHEY and CDR2 is SMNVEV (reference sequence). This CDR3 is 13 amino acids long. The CDR3 region is CASRTGEQETQYF. CDR3 nucleotides: TGTGCCAGCAGGACAGGGGAGCAAGAGACCCAGTACTTC.

The table lists this clonotype with a few counts. The chain uses TRBV27 and TRBJ1-5; D might be TRBD1 (5 bases). Germline CDR1 MNHEY, CDR2 SMNVEV (reference sequence). The CDR3 totals 15 residues. V shed 4 bases and J shed 0 bases, with 10 bases lying between them. This chain's CDR3 is CASSSRQNSNQPQHF. The CDR3 region has the DNA TGTGCCAGCAGTTCGAGACAGAATAGCAATCAGCCCCAGCATTTT.

This clonotype was recorded a few times. The chain couples TRBV5-1 to TRBJ2-1; D remains unclear. The CDR3 contains 16 residues. Trimming stripped 7 bases from V and 0 bases from J, with 17 bases between. CDR1 and CDR2 (germline): SGHRS, YFSETQ. CDR3 coding DNA: TGCGCCAGCGGCGTAGCTACTTCAAGCTCCTACAATGAGCAGTTCTTC. This translates into CASGVATSSSYNEQFF.

V usage is TRBV4-2 and J usage is TRBJ2-3, with 7 bases identical to TRBD2. Germline CDR1 is LGHNA and CDR2 is YNFKEQ. Germline trimming cut 4 bases from V and 2 bases from J; bases unmatched to any gene: 6. The CDR3 has 15 amino acids. CDR3 sequence reads: CASSPSGSNTDTQYF. For the CDR3, the DNA is TGTGCCAGCAGCCCTAGCGGTTCAAACACAGATACGCAGTATTTT.